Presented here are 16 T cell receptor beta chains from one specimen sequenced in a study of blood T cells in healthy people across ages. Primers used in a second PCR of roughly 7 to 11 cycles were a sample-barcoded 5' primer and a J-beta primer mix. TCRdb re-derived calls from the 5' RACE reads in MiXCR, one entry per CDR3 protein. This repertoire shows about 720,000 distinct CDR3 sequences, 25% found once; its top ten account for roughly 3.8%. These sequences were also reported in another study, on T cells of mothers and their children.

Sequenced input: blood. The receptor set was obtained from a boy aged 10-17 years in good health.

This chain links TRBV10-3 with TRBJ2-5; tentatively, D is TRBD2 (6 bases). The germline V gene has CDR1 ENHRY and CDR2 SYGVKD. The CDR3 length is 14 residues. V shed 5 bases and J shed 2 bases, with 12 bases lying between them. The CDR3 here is CAISKGLLQETQYF. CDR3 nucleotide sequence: TGTGCCATCAGTAAGGGACTTCTTCAAGAGACCCAGTACTTC.

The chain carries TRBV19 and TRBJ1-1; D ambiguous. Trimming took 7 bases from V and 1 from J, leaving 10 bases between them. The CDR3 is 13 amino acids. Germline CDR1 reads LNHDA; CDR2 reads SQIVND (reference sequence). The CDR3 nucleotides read TGTGCCAGTATGAGGGTGAGGAACACTGAAGCTTTCTTT. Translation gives CASMRVRNTEAFF.

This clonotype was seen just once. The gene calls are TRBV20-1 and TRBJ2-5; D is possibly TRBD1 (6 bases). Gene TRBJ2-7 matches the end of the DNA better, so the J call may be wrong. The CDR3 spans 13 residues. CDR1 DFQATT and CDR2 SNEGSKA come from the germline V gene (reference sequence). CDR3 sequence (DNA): TGCAGTGCCCCAGGGGACGGGAACTACGAGCAGTACTTC. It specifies CSAPGDGNYEQYF.

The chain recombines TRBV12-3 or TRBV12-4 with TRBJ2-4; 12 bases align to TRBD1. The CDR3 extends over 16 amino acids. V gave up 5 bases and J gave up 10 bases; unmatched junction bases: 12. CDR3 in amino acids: CASSGGQGQGAGIQYF. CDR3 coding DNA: TGTGCCAGCAGTGGAGGGCAGGGACAGGGGGCTGGGATTCAGTACTTC.

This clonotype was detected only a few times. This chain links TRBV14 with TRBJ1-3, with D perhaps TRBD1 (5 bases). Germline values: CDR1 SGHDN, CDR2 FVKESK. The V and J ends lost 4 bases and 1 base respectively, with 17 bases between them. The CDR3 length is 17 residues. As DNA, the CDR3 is TGTGCCAGCAGCCTGAACCACAGGACCTCTTCTGGAAACACCATATATTTT. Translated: CASSLNHRTSSGNTIYF.

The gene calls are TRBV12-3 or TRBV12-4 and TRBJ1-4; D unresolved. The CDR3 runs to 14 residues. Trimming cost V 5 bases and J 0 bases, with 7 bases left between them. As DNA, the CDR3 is TGTGCCAGCAGTAAGGCGGCAACTAATGAAAAACTGTTTTTT. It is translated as CASSKAATNEKLFF.

CDR3 nucleotides: TGCAGTGCTCTCCGGCCCGGGAAGGAAAACACCATATATTTT. This encodes CSALRPGKENTIYF. The J gene is TRBJ1-3, the V gene TRBV20-1; no clear D. The V and J ends lost 5 bases and 6 bases respectively, with 17 bases between them. The CDR3 runs 14 residues. Germline assignment: CDR1 DFQATT and CDR2 SNEGSKA (reference sequence).

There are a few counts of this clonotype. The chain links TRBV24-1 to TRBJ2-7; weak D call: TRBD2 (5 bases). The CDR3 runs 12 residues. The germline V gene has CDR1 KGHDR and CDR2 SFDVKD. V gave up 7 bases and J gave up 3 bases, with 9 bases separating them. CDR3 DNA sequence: TGTGCCACCAGCGAGGGTCTCTACGAGCAGTACTTC. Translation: CATSEGLYEQYF.

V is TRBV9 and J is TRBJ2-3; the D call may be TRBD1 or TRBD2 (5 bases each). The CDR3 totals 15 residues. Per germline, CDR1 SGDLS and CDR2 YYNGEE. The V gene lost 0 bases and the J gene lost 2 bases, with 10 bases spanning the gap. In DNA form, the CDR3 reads TGTGCCAGCAGCGTAGAAGGGACCTACACAGATACGCAGTATTTT. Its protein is CASSVEGTYTDTQYF.

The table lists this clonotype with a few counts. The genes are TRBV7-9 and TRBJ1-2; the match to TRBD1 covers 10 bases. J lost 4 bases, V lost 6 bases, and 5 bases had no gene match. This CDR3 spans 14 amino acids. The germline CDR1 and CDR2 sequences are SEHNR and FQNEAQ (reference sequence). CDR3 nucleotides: TGTGCCAGCAGTCGAGGGACAGGGGCCTATGGCTACACCTTC. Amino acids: CASSRGTGAYGYTF.

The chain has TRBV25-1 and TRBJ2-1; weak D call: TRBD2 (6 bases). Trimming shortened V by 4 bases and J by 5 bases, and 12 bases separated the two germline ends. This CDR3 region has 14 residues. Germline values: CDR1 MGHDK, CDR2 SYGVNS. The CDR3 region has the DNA TGTGCCAGCAGTGTGGGTTCGGGGGACAATGAGCAGTTCTTC. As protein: CASSVGSGDNEQFF.

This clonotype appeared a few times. CDR3 region: CATSDWGKDTQYF. CDR3 in DNA: TGTGCCACCAGTGATTGGGGAAAAGATACGCAGTATTTT. The chain carries TRBV24-1 and TRBJ2-3; D is ambiguous. V shed 2 bases and J shed 5 bases, with 7 bases lying between them. Germline CDR1 is KGHDR and CDR2 is SFDVKD. This CDR3 is built from 13 residues.

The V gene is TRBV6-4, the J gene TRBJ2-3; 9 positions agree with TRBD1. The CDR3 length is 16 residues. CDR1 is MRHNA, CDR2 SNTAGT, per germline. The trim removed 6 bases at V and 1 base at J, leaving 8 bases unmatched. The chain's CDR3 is CASRDRGGPGTDTQYF. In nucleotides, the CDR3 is TGTGCCAGCAGGGACAGGGGAGGCCCTGGCACAGATACGCAGTATTTT.

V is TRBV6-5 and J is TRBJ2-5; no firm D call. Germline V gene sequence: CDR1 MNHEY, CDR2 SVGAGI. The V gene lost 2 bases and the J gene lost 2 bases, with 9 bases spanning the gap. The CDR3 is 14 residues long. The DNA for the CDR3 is TGTGCCAGCAGTTACCAACGCAAACAAGAGACCCAGTACTTC. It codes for CASSYQRKQETQYF.

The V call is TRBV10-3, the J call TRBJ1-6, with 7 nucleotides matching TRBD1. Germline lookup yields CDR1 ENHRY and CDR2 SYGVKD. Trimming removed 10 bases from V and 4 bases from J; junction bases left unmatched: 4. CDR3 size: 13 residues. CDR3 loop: CATTGQYNSPLHF. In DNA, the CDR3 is TGTGCCACCACGGGACAGTATAATTCACCCCTCCACTTT.

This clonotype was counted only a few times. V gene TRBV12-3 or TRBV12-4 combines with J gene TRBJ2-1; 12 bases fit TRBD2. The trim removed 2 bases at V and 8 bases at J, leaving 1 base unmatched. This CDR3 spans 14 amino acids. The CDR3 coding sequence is TGTGCCAGCAGTTTATCTAGCGGGAGGGATGAGCAGTTCTTC. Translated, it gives CASSLSSGRDEQFF.